This T cell receptor (beta chain) was profiled in a study of blood T cell repertoires in COVID-19. This clone was seen a handful of times. Between the trimmed V and J ends, which lost 3 bases and 0 bases, there was a span of 9 bases. Per germline, CDR1 SGHDN and CDR2 FVKESK. The CDR3 is 14 amino acids. The assay was immunoSEQ multiplex PCR, and TCRdb's table has in-frame clones only and misses some. The sample consists of fewer than 400,000 clones, around 84% of them appearing once. This TCR derives from a human donor in a cohort sampled during active COVID-19. V is TRBV14 and J is TRBJ2-7; D not certain. Material for sequencing was peripheral blood. The DNA for the CDR3 is TGTGCCAGCAGCCAGGAGTTCGGCTCCTACGAGCAGTACTTC. Protein product: CASSQEFGSYEQYF.